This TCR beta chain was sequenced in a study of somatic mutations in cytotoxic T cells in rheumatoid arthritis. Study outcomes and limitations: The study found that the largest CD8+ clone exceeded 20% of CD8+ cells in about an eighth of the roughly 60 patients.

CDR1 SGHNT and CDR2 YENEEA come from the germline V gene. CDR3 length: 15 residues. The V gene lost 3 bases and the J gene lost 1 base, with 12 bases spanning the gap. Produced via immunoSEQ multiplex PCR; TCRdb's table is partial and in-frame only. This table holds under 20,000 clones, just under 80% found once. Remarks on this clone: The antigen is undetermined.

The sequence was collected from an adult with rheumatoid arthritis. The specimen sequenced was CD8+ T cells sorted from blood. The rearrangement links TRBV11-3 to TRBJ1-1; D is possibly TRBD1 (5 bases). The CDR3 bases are TGTGCCAGCAGCTTGGGGGGACCCGGGAACACTGAAGCTTTCTTT. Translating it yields CASSLGGPGNTEAFF.